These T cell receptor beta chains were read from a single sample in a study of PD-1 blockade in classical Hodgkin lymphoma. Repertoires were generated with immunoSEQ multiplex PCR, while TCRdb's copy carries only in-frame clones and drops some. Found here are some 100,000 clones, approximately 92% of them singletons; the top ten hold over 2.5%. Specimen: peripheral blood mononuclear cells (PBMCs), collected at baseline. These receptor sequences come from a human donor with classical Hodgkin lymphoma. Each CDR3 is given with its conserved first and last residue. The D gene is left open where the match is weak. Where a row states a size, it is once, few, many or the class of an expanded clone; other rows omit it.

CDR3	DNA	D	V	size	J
CASSFNRDRVGDEQFF	TGTGCCAGCAGTTTTAACCGGGACAGGGTGGGGGATGAGCAGTTCTTC	TRBD1	TRBV27	NA	TRBJ2-1
CASNRDGGNQPQHF	TGTGCCAGCAACCGGGACGGCGGCAATCAGCCCCAGCATTTT	NA	TRBV6-1	NA	TRBJ1-5
CASSLALAGGYGYTF	TGCGCCAGCAGCTTGGCCCTGGCAGGGGGCTATGGCTACACCTTC	TRBD1	TRBV5-1	NA	TRBJ1-2
CASNRRIFYYNEQFF	TGTGCCAGCAACAGGCGGATCTTTTACTACAATGAGCAGTTCTTC	NA	TRBV28	NA	TRBJ2-1
CASSSLEARGDEQYF	TGTGCCAGCAGTTCCCTCGAGGCTAGGGGGGACGAGCAGTACTTC	NA	TRBV6-5	NA	TRBJ2-7
CASRGNRDAEAFF	TGTGCCAGCCGCGGGAACAGGGACGCTGAAGCTTTCTTT	NA	TRBV2	NA	TRBJ1-1
CASSDSSGKSNEQFF	TGCGCCAGCAGTGATTCTAGCGGGAAGTCTAATGAGCAGTTCTTC	TRBD2	TRBV10-1	few	TRBJ2-1
CASSIQGANTGELFF	TGTGCCAGTAGTATCCAGGGGGCCAACACCGGGGAGCTGTTTTTT	TRBD1	TRBV19	NA	TRBJ2-2
CASSFRLGGSGYEQFF	TGTGCCAGCAGTTTCCGGTTGGGCGGGAGTGGGTATGAGCAGTTCTTC	TRBD2	TRBV9	NA	TRBJ2-1
CASSYSGQNNEQFF	TGTGCCAGCAGTTACTCGGGGCAGAACAATGAGCAGTTCTTC	NA	TRBV6-5	NA	TRBJ2-1
CSVAGLAGVEQYF	TGCAGCGTTGCAGGGCTAGCGGGAGTCGAGCAGTACTTC	TRBD2	TRBV29-1	NA	TRBJ2-7
CASSLSAAEITYEQYF	TGTGCCAGCAGTTTATCGGCAGCAGAAATAACCTACGAGCAGTACTTC	NA	TRBV27	NA	TRBJ2-7
CASSRTHTDTQYF	TGTGCCAGCAGCCGGACTCACACAGATACGCAGTATTTT	NA	TRBV4-2	NA	TRBJ2-3
CASPSTGTADYGYTF	TGTGCCAGCCCTTCCACAGGGACGGCAGACTATGGCTACACCTTC	NA	TRBV25-1	NA	TRBJ1-2
CASSDNQPQHF	TGTGCCAGCAGTGATAATCAGCCCCAGCATTTT	NA	TRBV6-1	NA	TRBJ1-5
CAWRAPGGLNNSPLHF	TGTGCCTGGAGAGCACCAGGGGGTTTGAATAATTCACCCCTCCACTTT	TRBD1	TRBV30	NA	TRBJ1-6
CASTQTRTGYKQYF	TGTGCCAGCACCCAAACCCGGACAGGGTATAAGCAGTACTTC	TRBD1	TRBV6-5	NA	TRBJ2-7
CASAYYTEAFF	TGTGCCAGTGCCTATTACACTGAAGCTTTCTTT	NA	TRBV25-1	NA	TRBJ1-1
CASSVVGEEQFF	TGTGCCAGCAGCGTTGTCGGGGAGGAGCAGTTCTTC	NA	TRBV9	NA	TRBJ2-1
CASSFRDRQPQHF	TGTGCCAGCAGCTTCAGGGACCGTCAGCCCCAGCATTTT	NA	TRBV11-2	NA	TRBJ1-5
CASSYFRQGKNEQFF	TGTGCCAGCAGTTACTTTCGACAGGGGAAAAATGAGCAGTTCTTC	TRBD1	TRBV6-7	NA	TRBJ2-1
CASSFYYGEQYF	TGTGCCAGCAGTTTCTATTACGGGGAGCAGTACTTC	NA	TRBV2	NA	TRBJ2-5
CASSSWRDTTFSSSYEQYF	TGTGCCAGCAGCTCCTGGCGGGACACTACTTTTTCGAGCTCCTACGAGCAGTACTTC	NA	TRBV7-9	NA	TRBJ2-7
CASSLVGVRDTEAFF	TGTGCCAGCAGCTTGGTTGGGGTAAGAGATACTGAAGCTTTCTTT	NA	TRBV5-6	NA	TRBJ1-1
CASGGTNYGYTF	TGTGCCAGCGGAGGGACTAACTATGGCTACACCTTC	NA	TRBV28	NA	TRBJ1-2
CAWTTGTGGDYGYTF	TGTGCCTGGACAACCGGGACAGGGGGCGACTATGGCTACACCTTC	TRBD1	TRBV30	NA	TRBJ1-2
CASSAGTVLIDGYTF	TGTGCCAGCAGCGCCGGGACGGTACTAATAGATGGCTACACCTTC	NA	TRBV5-6	NA	TRBJ1-2
CASSGGHGPYEQYF	TGTGCCAGTAGTGGGGGACACGGCCCCTACGAGCAGTACTTC	NA	TRBV19	NA	TRBJ2-7
CASSPFSGTSTDTQYF	TGCGCCAGCAGCCCCTTTAGCGGGACTAGCACAGATACGCAGTATTTT	TRBD2	TRBV5-1	NA	TRBJ2-3
CASSFPGANYGYTF	TGTGCCAGCAGTTTCCCGGGAGCTAACTATGGCTACACCTTC	NA	TRBV28	NA	TRBJ1-2
CASSFYSYEQYF	TGTGCCAGCAGCTTTTACTCCTACGAGCAGTACTTC	NA	TRBV5-4	once	TRBJ2-7
CASSYSGSYEQYF	TGTGCCAGCAGTTACTCGGGCTCCTACGAGCAGTACTTC	NA	TRBV6-5	NA	TRBJ2-7
CASTKETQYF	TGTGCCAGCACCAAGGAGACCCAGTACTTC	NA	TRBV2	NA	TRBJ2-5
CASSRGFATSGELFF	TGTGCCAGCAGCCGGGGATTTGCAACTTCCGGGGAGCTGTTTTTT	NA	TRBV11-2	NA	TRBJ2-2
CASSETGTGGGTQYF	TGTGCCAGCAGTGAAACCGGGACAGGAGGTGGGACCCAGTACTTC	TRBD1	TRBV2	NA	TRBJ2-5
CASSPRVQGAASTRGEQYF	TGTGCCAGCTCACCACGTGTGCAGGGGGCGGCCTCTACTAGGGGAGAGCAGTACTTC	TRBD1	TRBV18	once	TRBJ2-7
CASSLPGTANYGYTF	TGCGCCAGCAGCCTCCCCGGGACGGCAAACTATGGCTACACCTTC	NA	TRBV5-1	NA	TRBJ1-2
CASSLSPDRSSYNEQFF	TGTGCCAGCAGTTTATCTCCGGACAGAAGCTCCTACAATGAGCAGTTCTTC	NA	TRBV28	NA	TRBJ2-1
CASSPSVTQYF	TGTGCCAGCAGCCCCTCAGTTACGCAGTATTTT	NA	TRBV28	once	TRBJ2-3
CASSIRRTGWEVQPQHF	TGTGCCAGCAGCATTAGAAGGACAGGGTGGGAAGTACAGCCCCAGCATTTT	TRBD1	TRBV25-1	NA	TRBJ1-5
CASSQVGNEQFF	TGCGCCAGCAGCCAAGTAGGAAATGAGCAGTTCTTC	NA	TRBV4-1	once	TRBJ2-1
CASRDGQGNQPQHF	TGTGCCAGCAGGGACGGACAGGGGAATCAGCCCCAGCATTTT	TRBD1	TRBV28	once	TRBJ1-5
CAISRGGQGGGETQYF	TGTGCCATCAGTCGGGGTGGTCAGGGTGGGGGAGAGACCCAGTACTTC	NA	TRBV10-3	once	TRBJ2-5
CSVEDRGQQYGYTF	TGCAGCGTTGAAGATCGGGGACAGCAATATGGCTACACCTTC	TRBD1	TRBV29-1	few	TRBJ1-2
CASSLIPTHIWTGYTF	TGTGCCAGCAGCTTGATCCCCACACACATATGGACAGGCTACACCTTC	NA	TRBV5-8	once	TRBJ1-2
CATARASGSRTSYEQYF	TGTGCCACCGCGAGGGCTAGCGGGAGTCGAACGTCCTACGAGCAGTACTTC	TRBD2	TRBV5-4	NA	TRBJ2-7
CASQRDRGNTGELFF	TGTGCCAGTCAGAGGGACAGAGGGAACACCGGGGAGCTGTTTTTT	TRBD1	TRBV19	NA	TRBJ2-2
CASRSWVGETQYF	TGTGCCAGCAGGTCTTGGGTTGGGGAGACCCAGTACTTC	NA	TRBV28	NA	TRBJ2-5
CASRAPGDARDTQYF	TGTGCCAGCAGGGCACCGGGAGACGCGAGGGATACGCAGTATTTT	NA	TRBV6-6	once	TRBJ2-3
CASSLSSGAEAFF	TGTGCCAGCAGTTTATCGTCTGGGGCCGAAGCTTTCTTT	NA	TRBV27	NA	TRBJ1-1
CAWSPGNNQPQHF	TGTGCCTGGAGTCCAGGAAACAATCAGCCCCAGCATTTT	NA	TRBV30	NA	TRBJ1-5
CASSLDVSSASYEQYF	TGCGCCAGCAGCTTGGACGTGAGCAGCGCTTCCTACGAGCAGTACTTC	NA	TRBV5-1	once	TRBJ2-7
CASSSRGTGRGYGYTF	TGTGCCAGCAGCTCTAGGGGCACAGGGAGGGGATATGGCTACACCTTC	NA	TRBV9	NA	TRBJ1-2
CASSLGGTANTEAFF	TGTGCCAGCAGCTTAGGCGGGACAGCCAACACTGAAGCTTTCTTT	TRBD1	TRBV13	NA	TRBJ1-1
CASSERGYGNQPQHF	TGTGCCAGCAGTGAGCGGGGGTATGGCAATCAGCCCCAGCATTTT	NA	TRBV2	once	TRBJ1-5
CASTPNTGGGTEAFF	TGTGCCAGCACTCCGAACACAGGGGGCGGGACTGAAGCTTTCTTT	TRBD1	TRBV6-6	NA	TRBJ1-1
CASSLDVGAVPSTDTQYF	TGTGCCAGCAGCTTAGATGTCGGGGCCGTGCCTAGCACAGATACGCAGTATTTT	NA	TRBV5-8	NA	TRBJ2-3
CASSYSRGGTYEQYF	TGTGCCAGCAGTTACTCCCGGGGCGGCACCTACGAGCAGTACTTC	NA	TRBV6-5	NA	TRBJ2-7
CASSLGTGFGNYGYTF	TGTGCCAGCAGCTTGGGGACAGGGTTTGGAAACTATGGCTACACCTTC	TRBD1	TRBV7-9	few	TRBJ1-2
CASSLGRASTDTQYF	TGTGCCAGCAGCTTAGGGAGGGCCAGCACAGATACGCAGTATTTT	NA	TRBV7-9	NA	TRBJ2-3